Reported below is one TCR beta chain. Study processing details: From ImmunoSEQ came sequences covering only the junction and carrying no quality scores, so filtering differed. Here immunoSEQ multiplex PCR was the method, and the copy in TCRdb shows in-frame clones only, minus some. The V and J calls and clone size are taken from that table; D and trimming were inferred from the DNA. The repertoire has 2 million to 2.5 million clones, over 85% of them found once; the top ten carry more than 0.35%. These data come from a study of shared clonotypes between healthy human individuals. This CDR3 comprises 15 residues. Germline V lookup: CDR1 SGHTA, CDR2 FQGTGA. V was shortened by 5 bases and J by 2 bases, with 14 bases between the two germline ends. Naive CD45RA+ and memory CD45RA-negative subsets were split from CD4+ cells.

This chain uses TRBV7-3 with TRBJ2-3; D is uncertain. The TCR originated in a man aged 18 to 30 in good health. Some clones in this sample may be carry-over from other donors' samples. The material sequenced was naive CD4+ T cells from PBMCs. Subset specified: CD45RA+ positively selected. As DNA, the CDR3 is TGTGCCAGCAGCCCCACGAGCGCGATCACAGATACGCAGTATTTT. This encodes CASSPTSAITDTQYF.